These 26 T cell receptor beta chains were sequenced from one sample in a study of cytotoxic CD8 clonotypes in ibrutinib-treated CLL. The method was immunoSEQ multiplex PCR; TCRdb's version includes in-frame clones alone and lacks a portion of them. The table lists around 300,000 clones, just under 80% of them singletons. Sequenced material: PBMCs, taken before ibrutinib treatment. The receptors shown here come from a human donor with chronic lymphocytic leukemia.

The chain recombines TRBV25-1 with TRBJ1-5; D gene ambiguous. The CDR3 contains 14 residues. Germline CDR1 MGHDK, CDR2 SYGVNS. Trimming cost V 1 base and J 4 bases, with 8 bases left between them. The CDR3 here is CASSEWGDNQPQHF. The CDR3 DNA sequence: TGTGCCAGCAGTGAATGGGGAGATAATCAGCCCCAGCATTTT.

The chain uses TRBV29-1 and TRBJ2-1, with D possibly matching TRBD2 (5 bases). V lost 6 bases to trimming and J lost 6 bases, with 12 bases between them. This CDR3 contains 12 residues. The germline CDR1 and CDR2 sequences are SQVTM and ANQGSEA. CDR3 in DNA: TGCAGCGTAGAGAGGGTAGCCAATGAGCAGTTCTTC. This translates into CSVERVANEQFF.

The CDR3 nucleotides read TGTGCCAGCTCACCCGACAGCTCAGCTAACACCGGGGAGCTGTTTTTT. Protein: CASSPDSSANTGELFF. The chain combines TRBV18 with TRBJ2-2, with D maybe TRBD1 (5 bases). CDR3 length: 16 amino acids. Trimming left V 3 bases short and J 2 bases short, with 13 bases between. The germline V gene encodes CDR1 KGHSH and CDR2 LQKENI.

The V call is TRBV30, the J call TRBJ2-7; 7 bases match TRBD1. Germline values: CDR1 GTSNPN, CDR2 SVGIG (reference sequence). This CDR3 comprises 12 residues. The ends lost 4 bases at V and 6 bases at J; junction bases unmatched: 6. The CDR3 DNA is TGTGCCTGGACGACAGGGCTAGCCGAGCAGTACTTC. It specifies CAWTTGLAEQYF. Using reference TRBV30 and TRBJ2-7 for the parts outside the CDR3, the full variable domain is SQTIHQWPATLVQPVGSPLSLECTVEGTSNPNLYWYRQAAGRGLQLLFYSVGIGQISSEVPQNLSASRPQDRQFILSSKKLLLSDSGFYLCAWTTGLAEQYFGPGTRLTVT.

The table lists this clone with a few counts. The chain employs TRBV30 and TRBJ1-2; D is unresolved. Germline CDR1 reads GTSNPN; CDR2 reads SVGIG (reference sequence). Trimming took off 8 bases at V and 8 bases at J, with 21 bases between the two ends. The length of the CDR3 is 13 residues. Here the CDR3 reads CAGYKGWLGGYTF. As DNA, the CDR3 is TGTGCCGGGTACAAGGGATGGCTAGGGGGCTACACCTTC.

V and J are TRBV28 and TRBJ2-7; D is ambiguous. V lost 7 bases and J lost 0, with 7 bases in between. This CDR3 has 12 amino acids. Looked up from germline, CDR1 is MDHEN and CDR2 is SYDVKM. In DNA form, the CDR3 reads TGTGCCAGCACCTCTGACTCCTACGAGCAGTACTTC. Protein sequence: CASTSDSYEQYF.

The chain joins TRBV5-1 to TRBJ1-2; 8 bases match TRBD1. The CDR3 extends over 16 amino acids. Germline CDR1 is SGHRS and CDR2 is YFSETQ. Losses at the gene ends were 4 bases for V and 4 bases for J; bases not matched to a gene: 12. CDR3 region: CASSPDRERTGYGYTF. In DNA, the CDR3 is TGCGCCAGCAGCCCGGACAGGGAAAGGACGGGCTATGGCTACACCTTC.

The gene calls are TRBV11-1 and TRBJ2-7; 11 positions agree with TRBD2. After removal of 2 bases from V and 7 bases from J, the junction contained 7 bases not matched to a gene. Germline V gene sequence: CDR1 SGHAT, CDR2 FQDESV (reference sequence). The CDR3 is made up of 15 amino acids. CDR3 amino acids: CASSLTSGRAWEQYF. CDR3 DNA: TGTGCCAGCAGCTTAACTAGCGGGAGAGCATGGGAGCAGTACTTC.

The chain combines TRBV7-6 with TRBJ1-5, with D perhaps matching TRBD1 (6 bases). Trimming left V 6 bases short and J 7 bases short, with 13 bases between. The CDR3 is 13 amino acids. Germline-derived CDR1 and CDR2 are SGHVS and FNYEAQ. In DNA form, the CDR3 reads TGTGCCAGCAGTTTAAACAGGGACCAGCCCCAGCATTTT. Translating gives CASSLNRDQPQHF. Full variable domain (missing parts from reference TRBV7-6 and TRBJ1-5): GAGVSQSPRYKVTKRGQDVALRCDPISGHVSLYWYRQALGQGPEFLTYFNYEAQQDKSGLPNDRFSAERPEGSISTLTIQRTEQRDSAMYRCASSLNRDQPQHFGDGTRLSIL.

The J gene is TRBJ2-2, the V gene TRBV5-3, with D uncertain. TRBV5-3 is filed as an ORF, its function uncertain. Trimming pared 1 base from V and 6 bases from J, leaving 7 bases between. The CDR3 consists of 13 residues. In nucleotides, the CDR3 is TGTGCCAGAAGCTTGCGTCTTGCCGGGGAGCTGTTTTTT. Its protein is CARSLRLAGELFF.

The chain joins TRBV29-1 to TRBJ2-3; D not resolved. Germline V CDR1 and CDR2: SQVTM, ANQGSEA. Trimming removed 8 bases at V and 1 base at J, with 13 bases between. The CDR3 spans 13 residues. The CDR3 bases are TGCAGCCTTCGGGCAAAGGGCACAGATACGCAGTATTTT. Its translation: CSLRAKGTDTQYF.

CDR3 sequence: CASRLAGSRSSYEQYF. CDR3 DNA: TGTGCCAGCAGGCTAGCCGGCAGCCGGAGCTCCTACGAGCAGTACTTC. This rearrangement joins TRBV11-2 to TRBJ2-7; D is perhaps TRBD2 (5 bases). CDR3 size: 16 residues. The V gene's germline CDR1 is SGHAT and CDR2 FQNNGV. V gave up 6 bases and J gave up 0 bases, with 18 bases separating them. Supplemented by reference TRBV11-2 and TRBJ2-7, the full variable domain reads EAGVAQSPRYKIIEKRQSVAFWCNPISGHATLYWYQQILGQGPKLLIQFQNNGVVDDSQLPKDRFSAERLKGVDSTLKIQPAKLEDSAVYLCASRLAGSRSSYEQYFGPGTRLTVT.

The V gene is TRBV4-3, the J gene TRBJ1-2; TRBD1 agrees at 7 bases. Germline V gene data show CDR1 as LGHNA and CDR2 as YSLEER. This CDR3 region has 15 residues. Trimming took 4 bases from V and 6 from J; bases not matched to a gene: 11. The CDR3 is CASSPTPTGNDGYTF. CDR3 nucleotide sequence: TGCGCCAGCAGCCCCACACCGACAGGGAACGATGGCTACACCTTC.

The CDR3 spells CASSPQPLSVSDYYGYTF. The CDR3 coding sequence is TGCGCCAGCAGTCCACAACCGCTGTCCGTGTCGGATTACTATGGCTACACCTTC. The chain uses TRBV23-1 and TRBJ1-2; D gene ambiguous. TRBV23-1 is labeled an ORF, and its function is uncertain. V was cut by 4 bases and J by 3 bases, with 24 bases left in between. The CDR3 has 18 residues.

V usage is TRBV28 and J usage is TRBJ2-1, with 8 nucleotides matching TRBD2. CDR1 is MDHEN, CDR2 SYDVKM, per germline. The CDR3 is 16 amino acids. Unmatched junction bases numbered 1, after V lost 0 bases and J lost 0 bases. CDR3 amino acids: CASSLWSGSSYNEQFF. CDR3 sequence (DNA): TGTGCCAGCAGTTTATGGAGCGGGAGCTCCTACAATGAGCAGTTCTTC. Looking up the rest from reference TRBV28 and TRBJ2-1 gives the full variable domain: DVKVTQSSRYLVKRTGEKVFLECVQDMDHENMFWYRQDPGLGLRLIYFSYDVKMKEKGDIPEGYSVSREKKERFSLILESASTNQTSMYLCASSLWSGSSYNEQFFGPGTRLTVL.

This clone was seen a few times. V is TRBV13 and J is TRBJ2-7; D is possibly TRBD2 (5 bases). Per germline, CDR1 PRHDT and CDR2 FYEKMQ (reference sequence). The CDR3 runs 13 residues. V was trimmed by 6 bases and J by 3 bases, leaving 12 bases between them. CDR3 nucleotide sequence: TGTGCCAGCAGGGGTGCGGGCGTCTACGAGCAGTACTTC. It translates to CASRGAGVYEQYF.

V usage is TRBV11-2 and J usage is TRBJ2-1; weak D call: TRBD1 (6 bases). The CDR3 extends over 14 amino acids. Germline CDR1 and CDR2: SGHAT and FQNNGV. V was clipped by 5 bases and J by 5 bases, with 13 bases between them. The CDR3 loop is CASSTVKGDNEQFF. CDR3 DNA sequence: TGTGCCAGCAGCACCGTTAAGGGGGACAATGAGCAGTTCTTC.

This chain connects TRBV5-4 to TRBJ1-5; possible D gene TRBD1, 6 bases. V dropped 0 bases and J dropped 10 bases, with 26 bases sitting between them. This CDR3 contains 18 residues. Germline-derived CDR1 and CDR2 are SGHNT and YYREEE (reference sequence). The CDR3 protein is CASSLARGRGLTSGPQHF. In DNA, the CDR3 is TGTGCCAGCAGCTTGGCCCGAGGCAGGGGCCTCACATCGGGCCCCCAGCATTTT.

V and J are TRBV11-2 and TRBJ1-2; unclear D gene. CDR1 is SGHAT and CDR2 is FQNNGV in the germline V gene. Deletions cut 0 bases from V and 5 bases from J, with 13 bases between. This CDR3 comprises 15 residues. DNA of the CDR3: TGTGCCAGCAGCTTAGATTCCAGGATCGGGTATGGCTACACCTTC. It is translated as CASSLDSRIGYGYTF. Filled out from reference TRBV11-2 and TRBJ1-2, the complete variable domain reads EAGVAQSPRYKIIEKRQSVAFWCNPISGHATLYWYQQILGQGPKLLIQFQNNGVVDDSQLPKDRFSAERLKGVDSTLKIQPAKLEDSAVYLCASSLDSRIGYGYTFGSGTRLTVV.

This clone is a singleton in its sample. V and J are TRBV5-1 and TRBJ2-7, with D tentatively TRBD2 (7 bases). CDR1 is SGHRS, CDR2 YFSETQ, per germline. This CDR3 comprises 15 residues. Trimming took 6 bases from V and 2 from J, leaving 18 bases between them. CDR3 in amino acids: CASNPGGGDPYEQYF. CDR3 DNA sequence: TGCGCCAGCAATCCGGGCGGGGGCGACCCCTACGAGCAGTACTTC.

V usage is TRBV6-1 and J usage is TRBJ2-2, with 9 bases identical to TRBD2. Unmatched junction bases numbered 7, after V lost 4 bases and J lost 7 bases. Germline V lookup: CDR1 MNHNS, CDR2 SASEGT. This CDR3 contains 15 residues. The CDR3: CASSGGSGRIGELFF. Written as DNA, the CDR3 is TGTGCCAGCAGTGGAGGTAGCGGGAGAATCGGGGAGCTGTTTTTT.

This rearrangement joins TRBV4-1 to TRBJ1-5; the match to TRBD1 covers 10 bases. This CDR3 contains 15 residues. V trimming: 3 bases; J trimming: 6 bases; junction bases outside the gene matches: 5. In germline, CDR1 is MGHRA, CDR2 YSYEKL. This CDR3 is CASSQRDRGFQPQHF. The CDR3 nucleotides read TGCGCCAGCAGCCAGAGGGACAGGGGATTTCAGCCCCAGCATTTT.

The rearrangement joins TRBV28 to TRBJ2-7, with D perhaps given as TRBD1 or TRBD2 (5 bases each). Trimming stripped 3 bases from V and 0 bases from J, with 9 bases between. Germline V gene data show CDR1 as MDHEN and CDR2 as SYDVKM. The CDR3 is 14 amino acids. The CDR3 coding sequence is TGTGCCAGCAGTTTTGGGGACGCCTCCTACGAGCAGTACTTC. Its translation: CASSFGDASYEQYF.

The chain joins TRBV30 to TRBJ1-1, with 7 nucleotides matching TRBD1. After removal of 4 bases from V and 3 bases from J, the junction contained 14 bases not matched to a gene. CDR3 length: 16 amino acids. CDR1 and CDR2 (germline): GTSNPN, SVGIG (reference sequence). This CDR3 reads CAWKTRGVIEYTEAFF. The CDR3 DNA is TGTGCCTGGAAAACCAGGGGGGTAATAGAGTACACTGAAGCTTTCTTT.

This clone was counted only a few times. The rearrangement links TRBV6-6 to TRBJ2-3, with 7 positions matching TRBD2. CDR3 length: 15 residues. Germline CDR1 reads MNHNY; CDR2 reads SVGAGI (reference sequence). With V trimmed by 0 bases and J by 6 bases, 6 bases remained unmatched. CDR3 in DNA: TGTGCCAGCAGTTACTCGAGGCGGGGAGGGGATACGCAGTATTTT. Protein sequence: CASSYSRRGGDTQYF.

The gene calls are TRBV19 and TRBJ2-5; TRBD1 aligns across 10 bases. V lost 6 bases and J lost 3; bases outside the gene matches: 1. From germline, CDR1 is LNHDA and CDR2 SQIVND (reference sequence). CDR3 length equals 13 residues. The CDR3 nucleotides are TGTGCCAGTAGGGACAGGGGGAAAGAGACCCAGTACTTC. It yields the protein CASRDRGKETQYF.